This is a list of T cell receptor beta chains from one sample in a study of glioma-infiltrating T cells after dendritic cell vaccination. TCRdb's table, derived via immunoSEQ multiplex PCR, lists solely in-frame clones and lacks some. The table includes just over 95,000 clones, 79% detected once. The sequencing used blood, collected before dendritic cell vaccination. These receptors originate from a human donor with glioblastoma. The CDR3 runs from the conserved cysteine through the conserved F or W.

V gene: TRBV2; J gene: TRBJ1-3; CDR3 protein: CASSGNGQLSGNTIYF
V gene: TRBV4-2; J gene: TRBJ2-2; CDR3 protein: CASSQRGTSGGASDGELFF
V gene: TRBV29-1; J gene: TRBJ1-4; CDR3 protein: CSVRTGRHEKLFF
V gene: TRBV5-1; J gene: TRBJ2-3; CDR3 protein: CASGLAPHTDTQYF
V gene: TRBV5-4; J gene: TRBJ2-3; CDR3 protein: CASSRGPTSGATDTQYF
V gene: TRBV2; J gene: TRBJ2-5; CDR3 protein: CASNVGRVEETQYF
V gene: TRBV4-1; J gene: TRBJ1-6; CDR3 protein: CASSPFRDNNSPLHF
V gene: TRBV5-6; J gene: TRBJ2-7; CDR3 protein: CASSKLVAGVYEQYF
V gene: TRBV29-1; J gene: TRBJ1-3; CDR3 protein: CSVADRSSGNTIYF
V gene: TRBV18; J gene: TRBJ2-7; CDR3 protein: CASSPSMEEGLDF
V gene: TRBV15; J gene: TRBJ1-2; CDR3 protein: CATSRELKGTKSF
V gene: TRBV7-9; J gene: TRBJ1-4; CDR3 protein: CASRPGLSEKLFF
V gene: TRBV30; J gene: TRBJ1-2; CDR3 protein: CAWSGAPVANYGYTF
V gene: TRBV6-1; J gene: TRBJ2-7; CDR3 protein: CASTQEGREEQYF
V gene: TRBV27; J gene: TRBJ2-7; CDR3 protein: CASSTLLAGGLYEQYF
V gene: TRBV5-1; J gene: TRBJ2-5; CDR3 protein: CASSLTGAESETQYF
V gene: TRBV20-1; J gene: TRBJ2-7; CDR3 protein: CSARKLYEQYF
V gene: TRBV19; J gene: TRBJ1-2; CDR3 protein: CASSLRAGTGDYGYTF
V gene: TRBV5-6; J gene: TRBJ2-1; CDR3 protein: CASSFTYNEQFF
V gene: TRBV18; J gene: TRBJ2-1; CDR3 protein: CASSPMSATSGSNEQFF
V gene: TRBV29-1; J gene: TRBJ1-2; CDR3 protein: CSVEAGGRYGYTF
V gene: TRBV6-1; J gene: TRBJ2-5; CDR3 protein: CASIRLEQETQYF
V gene: TRBV7-9; J gene: TRBJ2-7; CDR3 protein: CASSWPPGGTFYEQYF
V gene: TRBV18; J gene: TRBJ1-5; CDR3 protein: CASSPPWSPGSSNQPQHF
V gene: TRBV4-2; J gene: TRBJ2-1; CDR3 protein: CASSQDLLANEQFF
V gene: TRBV2; J gene: TRBJ1-4; CDR3 protein: CASSGTVRNEKLFF
V gene: TRBV9; J gene: TRBJ2-6; CDR3 protein: CASSVEATVVSGANVLTF
V gene: TRBV5-1; J gene: TRBJ2-1; CDR3 protein: CASSSAGGGPDEQFF
V gene: TRBV7-2; J gene: TRBJ1-1; CDR3 protein: CASSFPDRVVTEAFF
V gene: TRBV7-2; J gene: TRBJ2-7; CDR3 protein: CASSHRQAYEQYF
V gene: TRBV7-9; J gene: TRBJ1-2; CDR3 protein: CASSLLSRDGYTF
V gene: TRBV4-2; J gene: TRBJ2-7; CDR3 protein: CASSPGLENYEQYF
V gene: TRBV2; J gene: TRBJ2-2; CDR3 protein: CASMTSGQQNTGELFF
V gene: TRBV7-3; J gene: TRBJ1-2; CDR3 protein: CASSFGTAHVYGYTF
V gene: TRBV19; J gene: TRBJ2-7; CDR3 protein: CASSGLAGGSMYEQYF
V gene: TRBV9; J gene: TRBJ1-1; CDR3 protein: CASSVVGQGNTEAFF
V gene: TRBV5-1; J gene: TRBJ1-2; CDR3 protein: CASSLATGGVYGYTF
V gene: TRBV2; J gene: .; CDR3 protein: CASSEAGASGTYEQYF
V gene: TRBV19; J gene: TRBJ2-1; CDR3 protein: CASSISGLSYNEQFF
V gene: TRBV7-2; J gene: TRBJ1-2; CDR3 protein: CASSGDRAFGGYTF
V gene: TRBV29-1; J gene: TRBJ1-1; CDR3 protein: CSVVITGGRGTEAFF
V gene: TRBV5-5; J gene: TRBJ2-1; CDR3 protein: CASSLRSSGSSYNEQFF
V gene: TRBV5-1; J gene: TRBJ2-7; CDR3 protein: CASSDREHEQYF
V gene: TRBV18; J gene: TRBJ2-5; CDR3 protein: CASSLTTPTGNQETQYF
V gene: TRBV5-4; J gene: TRBJ2-1; CDR3 protein: CASSSLAGGIDDEQFF